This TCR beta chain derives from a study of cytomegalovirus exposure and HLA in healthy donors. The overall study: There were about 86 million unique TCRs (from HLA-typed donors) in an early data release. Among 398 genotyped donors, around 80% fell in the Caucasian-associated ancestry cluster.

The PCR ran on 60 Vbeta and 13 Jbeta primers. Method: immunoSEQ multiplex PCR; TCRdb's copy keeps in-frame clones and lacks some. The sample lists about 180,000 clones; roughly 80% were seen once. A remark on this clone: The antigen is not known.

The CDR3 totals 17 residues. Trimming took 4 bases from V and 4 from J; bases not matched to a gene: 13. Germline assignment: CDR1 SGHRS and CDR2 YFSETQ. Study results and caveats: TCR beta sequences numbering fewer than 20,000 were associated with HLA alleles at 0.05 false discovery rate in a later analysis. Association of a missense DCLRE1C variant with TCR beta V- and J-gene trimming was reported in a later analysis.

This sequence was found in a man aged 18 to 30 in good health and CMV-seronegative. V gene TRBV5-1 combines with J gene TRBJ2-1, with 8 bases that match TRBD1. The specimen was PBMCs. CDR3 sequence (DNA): TGCGCCAGCAGCCCAGCAGGGGGCAGTGGTCTATACAATGAGCAGTTCTTC. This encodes CASSPAGGSGLYNEQFF.